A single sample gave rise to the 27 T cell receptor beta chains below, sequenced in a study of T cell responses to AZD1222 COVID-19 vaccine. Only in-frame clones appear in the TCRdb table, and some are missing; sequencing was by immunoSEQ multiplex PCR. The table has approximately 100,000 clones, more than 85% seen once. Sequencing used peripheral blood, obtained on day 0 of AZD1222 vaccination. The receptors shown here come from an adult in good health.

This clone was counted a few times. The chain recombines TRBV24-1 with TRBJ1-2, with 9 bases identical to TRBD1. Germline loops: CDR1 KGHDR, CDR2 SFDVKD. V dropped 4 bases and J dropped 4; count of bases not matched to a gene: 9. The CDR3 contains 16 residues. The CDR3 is CATSEQGAIPAYGYTF. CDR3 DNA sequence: TGTGCCACCAGTGAACAGGGGGCGATCCCTGCCTATGGCTACACCTTC.

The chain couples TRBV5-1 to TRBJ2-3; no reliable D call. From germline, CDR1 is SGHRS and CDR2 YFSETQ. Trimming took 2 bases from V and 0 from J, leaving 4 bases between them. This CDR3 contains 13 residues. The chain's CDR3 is CASSFYSTDTQYF. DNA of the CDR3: TGCGCCAGCAGCTTTTATAGCACAGATACGCAGTATTTT.

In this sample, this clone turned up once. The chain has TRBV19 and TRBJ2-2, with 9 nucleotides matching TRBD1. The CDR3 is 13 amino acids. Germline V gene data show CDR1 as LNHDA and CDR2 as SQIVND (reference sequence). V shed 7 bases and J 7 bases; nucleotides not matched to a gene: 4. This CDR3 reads CASKQGAGGELFF. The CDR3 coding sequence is TGTGCCAGTAAACAGGGGGCCGGCGGGGAGCTGTTTTTT.

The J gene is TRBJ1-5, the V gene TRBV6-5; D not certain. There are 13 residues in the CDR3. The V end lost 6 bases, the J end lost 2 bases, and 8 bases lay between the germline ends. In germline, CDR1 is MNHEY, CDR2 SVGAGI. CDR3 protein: CASRGIGNQPQHF. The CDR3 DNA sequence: TGTGCCAGCAGGGGAATTGGCAATCAGCCCCAGCATTTT.

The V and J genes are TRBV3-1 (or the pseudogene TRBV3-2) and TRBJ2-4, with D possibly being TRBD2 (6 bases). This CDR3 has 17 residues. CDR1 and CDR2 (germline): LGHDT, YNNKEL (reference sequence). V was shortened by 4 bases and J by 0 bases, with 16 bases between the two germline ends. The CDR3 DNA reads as TGTGCCAGCAGCCCGCCCGGAGGGGCTCTAGCCAAAAACATTCAGTACTTC. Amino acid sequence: CASSPPGGALAKNIQYF.

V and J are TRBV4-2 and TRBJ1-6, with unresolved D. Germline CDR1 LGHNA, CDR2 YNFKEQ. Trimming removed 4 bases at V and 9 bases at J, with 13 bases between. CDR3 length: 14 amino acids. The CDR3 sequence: CASSPLQAGSPLHF. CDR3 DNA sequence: TGTGCCAGCAGCCCCCTACAAGCAGGTTCACCCCTCCACTTT.

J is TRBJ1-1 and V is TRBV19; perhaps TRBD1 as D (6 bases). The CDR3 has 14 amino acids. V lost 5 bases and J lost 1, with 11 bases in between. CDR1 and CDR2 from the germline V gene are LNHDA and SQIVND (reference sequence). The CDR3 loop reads CASSAIQGNTEAFF. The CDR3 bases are TGTGCCAGTAGTGCCATACAGGGGAACACTGAAGCTTTCTTT.

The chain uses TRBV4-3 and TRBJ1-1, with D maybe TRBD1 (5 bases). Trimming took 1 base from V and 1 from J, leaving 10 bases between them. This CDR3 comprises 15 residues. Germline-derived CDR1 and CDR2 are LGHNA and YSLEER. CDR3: CASSQGQGANTEAFF. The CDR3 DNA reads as TGCGCCAGCAGCCAAGGGCAAGGGGCGAACACTGAAGCTTTCTTT.

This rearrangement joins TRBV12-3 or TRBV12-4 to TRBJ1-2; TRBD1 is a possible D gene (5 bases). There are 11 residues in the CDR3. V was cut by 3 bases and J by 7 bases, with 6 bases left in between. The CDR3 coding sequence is TGTGCCAGCAGTTTCGGGGCTGGCTACACCTTC. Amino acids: CASSFGAGYTF.

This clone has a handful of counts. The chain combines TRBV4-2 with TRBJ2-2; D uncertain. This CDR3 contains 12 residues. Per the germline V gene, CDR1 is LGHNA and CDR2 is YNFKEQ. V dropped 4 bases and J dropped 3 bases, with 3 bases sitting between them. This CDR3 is CASSLDTGELFF. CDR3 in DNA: TGTGCCAGCAGCCTCGACACCGGGGAGCTGTTTTTT.

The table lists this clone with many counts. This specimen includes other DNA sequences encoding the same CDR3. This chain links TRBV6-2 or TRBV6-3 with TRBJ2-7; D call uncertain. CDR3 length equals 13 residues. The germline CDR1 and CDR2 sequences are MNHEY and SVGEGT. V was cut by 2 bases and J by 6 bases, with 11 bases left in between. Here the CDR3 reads CASSYGEEIEQYF. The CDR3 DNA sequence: TGTGCCAGCAGTTACGGTGAGGAGATCGAGCAGTACTTC.

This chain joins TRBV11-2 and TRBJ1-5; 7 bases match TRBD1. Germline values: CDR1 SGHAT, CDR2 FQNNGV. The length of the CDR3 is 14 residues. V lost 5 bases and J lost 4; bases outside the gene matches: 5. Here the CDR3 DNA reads TGTGCCAGCAGCCGCGACAGGGTTAATCAGCCCCAGCATTTT. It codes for CASSRDRVNQPQHF.

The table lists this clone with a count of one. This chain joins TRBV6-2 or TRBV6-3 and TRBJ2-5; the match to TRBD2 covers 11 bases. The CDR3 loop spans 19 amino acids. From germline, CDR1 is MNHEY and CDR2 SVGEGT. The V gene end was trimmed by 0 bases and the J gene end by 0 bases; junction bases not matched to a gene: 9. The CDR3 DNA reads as TGTGCCAGCAGTTACTCGAGGCTAGCGGGGGGTGACTACCAAGAGACCCAGTACTTC. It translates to CASSYSRLAGGDYQETQYF.

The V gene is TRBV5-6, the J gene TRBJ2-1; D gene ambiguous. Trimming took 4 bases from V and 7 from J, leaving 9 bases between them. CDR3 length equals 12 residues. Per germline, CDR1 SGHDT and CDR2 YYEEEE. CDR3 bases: TGTGCCAGCAGCGTATTAGCTAATGAGCAGTTCTTC. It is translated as CASSVLANEQFF.

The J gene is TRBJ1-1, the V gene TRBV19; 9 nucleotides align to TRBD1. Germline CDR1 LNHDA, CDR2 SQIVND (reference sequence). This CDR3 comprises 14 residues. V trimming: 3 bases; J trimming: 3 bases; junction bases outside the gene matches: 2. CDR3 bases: TGTGCCAGTAGTATTAACAGGGGGCACACTGAAGCTTTCTTT. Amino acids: CASSINRGHTEAFF.

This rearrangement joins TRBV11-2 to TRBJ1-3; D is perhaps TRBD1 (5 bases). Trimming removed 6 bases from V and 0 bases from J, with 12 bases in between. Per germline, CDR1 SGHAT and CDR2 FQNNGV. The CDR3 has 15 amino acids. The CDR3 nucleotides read TGTGCCAGCAGTGCCAGGGTTCGCTCTGGAAACACCATATATTTT. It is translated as CASSARVRSGNTIYF.

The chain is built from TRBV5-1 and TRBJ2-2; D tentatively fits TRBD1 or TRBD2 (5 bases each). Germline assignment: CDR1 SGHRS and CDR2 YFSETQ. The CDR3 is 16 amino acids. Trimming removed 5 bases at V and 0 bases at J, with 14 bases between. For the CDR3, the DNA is TGCGCCAGCAGGCCGGGGCCAGGGACGAACACCGGGGAGCTGTTTTTT. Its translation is CASRPGPGTNTGELFF. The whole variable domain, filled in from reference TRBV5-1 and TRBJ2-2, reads KAGVTQTPRYLIKTRGQQVTLSCSPISGHRSVSWYQQTPGQGLQFLFEYFSETQRNKGNFPGRFSGRQFSNSRSEMNVSTLELGDSALYLCASRPGPGTNTGELFFGEGSRLTVL.

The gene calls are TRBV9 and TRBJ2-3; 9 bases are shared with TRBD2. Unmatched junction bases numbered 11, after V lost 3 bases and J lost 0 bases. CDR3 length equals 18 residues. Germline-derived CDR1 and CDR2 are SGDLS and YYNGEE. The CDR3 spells CASSGRNQRGASTDTQYF. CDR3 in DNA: TGTGCCAGCAGCGGACGGAACCAGCGGGGGGCTAGCACAGATACGCAGTATTTT.

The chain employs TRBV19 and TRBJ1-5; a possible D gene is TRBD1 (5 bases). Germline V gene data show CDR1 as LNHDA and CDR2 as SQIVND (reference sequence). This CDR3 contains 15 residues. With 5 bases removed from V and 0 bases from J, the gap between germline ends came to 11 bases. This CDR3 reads CASSAGTGSNQPQHF. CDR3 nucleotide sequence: TGTGCCAGTAGTGCCGGGACGGGTAGCAATCAGCCCCAGCATTTT.

The CDR3 loop reads CASSETGVIQETQYF. In nucleotides, the CDR3 is TGTGCCAGCAGCGAGACAGGAGTTATTCAAGAGACCCAGTACTTC. This chain links TRBV6-5 with TRBJ2-5; possible D gene TRBD1, 6 bases. Trimming left V 6 bases short and J 2 bases short, with 16 bases between. The CDR3 consists of 15 residues. The germline V gene encodes CDR1 MNHEY and CDR2 SVGAGI.

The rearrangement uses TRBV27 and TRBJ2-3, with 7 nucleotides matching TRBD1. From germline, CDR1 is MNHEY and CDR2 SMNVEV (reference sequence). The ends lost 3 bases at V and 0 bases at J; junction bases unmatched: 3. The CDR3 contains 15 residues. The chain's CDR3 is CASSFTQGSTDTQYF. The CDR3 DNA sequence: TGTGCCAGCAGTTTTACACAGGGGAGCACAGATACGCAGTATTTT.

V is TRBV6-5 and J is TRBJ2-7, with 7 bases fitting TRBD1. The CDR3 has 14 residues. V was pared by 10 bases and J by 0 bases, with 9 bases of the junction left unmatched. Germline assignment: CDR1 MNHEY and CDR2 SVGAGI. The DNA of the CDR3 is TGTGCCACCACGGGACAGAAGGTCTCCTACGAGCAGTACTTC. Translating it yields CATTGQKVSYEQYF.

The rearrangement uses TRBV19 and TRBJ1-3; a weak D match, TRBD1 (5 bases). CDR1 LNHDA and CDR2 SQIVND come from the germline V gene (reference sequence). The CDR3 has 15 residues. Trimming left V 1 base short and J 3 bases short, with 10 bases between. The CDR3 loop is CASSIAGLGGNTIYF. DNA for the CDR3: TGTGCCAGTAGTATAGCGGGGCTTGGTGGAAACACCATATATTTT.

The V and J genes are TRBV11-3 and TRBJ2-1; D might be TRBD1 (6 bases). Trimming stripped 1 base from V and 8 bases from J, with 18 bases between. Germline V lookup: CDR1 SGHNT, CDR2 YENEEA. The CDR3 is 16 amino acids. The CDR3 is CASSLGLGQGRDEQFF. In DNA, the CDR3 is TGTGCCAGCAGCTTAGGTCTGGGGCAGGGGCGAGATGAGCAGTTCTTC.

CDR3 DNA: TGTGCCAGCAGCTTATCAGGGGACCGCACAGATACGCAGTATTTT. This sequence encodes CASSLSGDRTDTQYF. The rearrangement joins TRBV7-9 to TRBJ2-3, with D possibly TRBD1 on 6 matching bases. The V gene lost 2 bases and the J gene lost 1 base, with 10 bases spanning the gap. Germline assignment: CDR1 SEHNR and CDR2 FQNEAQ (reference sequence). The CDR3 length is 15 residues.

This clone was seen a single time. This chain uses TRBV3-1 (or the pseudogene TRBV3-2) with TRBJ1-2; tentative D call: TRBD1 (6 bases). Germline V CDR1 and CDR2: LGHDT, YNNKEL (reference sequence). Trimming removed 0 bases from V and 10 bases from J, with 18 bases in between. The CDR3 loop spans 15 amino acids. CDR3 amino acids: CASSQDGTGRHVYTF. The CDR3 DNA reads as TGTGCCAGCAGCCAAGATGGAACAGGGCGCCACGTCTACACCTTC.

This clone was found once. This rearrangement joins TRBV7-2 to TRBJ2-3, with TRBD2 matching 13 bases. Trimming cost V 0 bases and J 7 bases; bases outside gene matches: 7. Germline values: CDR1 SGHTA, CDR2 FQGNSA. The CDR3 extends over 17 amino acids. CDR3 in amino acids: CASSLAGTSGTDNTQYF. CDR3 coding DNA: TGTGCCAGCAGCTTAGCGGGGACTAGCGGGACCGATAATACGCAGTATTTT.